This TCR beta chain was captured by sequencing in a study of healthy donors' naive CD4 and CD8 T cells (dated by TCRdb to the mid-2010s). Regarding the research as a whole: The donors were selected to cover three age groups of six people each (20-25, 40-50 and 60-70 years), had a mean age of roughly 43, and were half female. For TCR alpha, a new primer set was designed to cover all functional IMGT alpha gene variants, and the remainder of the protocol was kept the same as the beta-chain workflow. The donors were HLA-typed by sequencing at HLA-A, -B, -C, -DRB1, -DQB1 and -DPB1, using the SBTexcellerator protocol, an ABI3130xl analyzer and SBTengine software. To examine how TCR variation is linked to lineage commitment, the study sequenced rearranged TCR alpha and beta chains from naive CD4+ and CD8+ T cells. Peripheral blood mononuclear cells were collected from 20 or so healthy, unrelated individuals.

As concerns this clonotype: There is no known antigen for this receptor. No much larger clonotype is one base removed from it; base qualities were not supplied.

Cells with a CD4+CD8-CD45RO-CD45RA+ profile were isolated by FACS and defined as naive CD4+ T cells, and those with a CD8+CD4-CD45RA+CD27bright profile were defined as naive CD8+ T cells. Antibodies against CD4 (RPA-T4), CD8 (SK1), CD27 (O323), CD45RA (HI100) and CD45RO (UCHL1) were used for sorting. The study at large found these results: Bias between naive CD4+ and CD8+ cells was reportedly observed for most V and J gene segments, consistently across donors and independently of HLA genotype. In both chains, CD4+ lineage was associated with a positively charged CDR3 and CD8+ lineage with a negatively charged CDR3. Taken together, V genes, J genes and CDR3 charge appeared to account for roughly 13% of the variance in CD4/CD8 propensity, mostly acting in an additive way. Because alpha and beta chains were sequenced in bulk and could not be paired, the effects of the two chains in combination were not assessed. Possible repertoire bias arising from homeostatic proliferation of naive T cells was not directly addressed.

The instrument was a 454 GS FLX Titanium. A previously published linear amplification protocol was used to construct TCR libraries from 500 ng of total RNA. The sequencing itself ran on the Roche/454 Genome Sequencer using Titanium chemistry. Turning to the authors' computational methods: A total of 78,498 rearranged TCR alpha transcripts were sequenced from about 5 of the healthy donors. Duplicate transcripts were removed, and each unique TCR clonotype was defined by its CDR3 junction following IMGT nomenclature. Logistic regression in R 2.13.0 modeled CD4 versus CD8 status as a function of V and J genes, with adjustment for donor effects and Bonferroni correction for multiple testing. The public reads were reprocessed in TCRdb via fastp at Q25 and MiXCR, keeping in-frame beta chains. When rows share a CDR3 protein, they turn into one entry using the most common DNA and genes. The authors' filters were not applied to this entry. This sample is represented by 180,000 or so distinct CDR3 sequences; around 74% of them were singletons. 2% to 2.5% of the sample is in the top ten clones.

The TCR comes from a pool of human donors in good health; the sample pools cells from several healthy donors. Sequencing used naive CD4+ and CD8+ T cells sorted from blood, pooled from several donors. Reading the label with the study, this specimen's cell subset or site is: FACS-sorted naive CD4+ (CD45RO-CD45RA+) and naive CD8+ (CD45RA+CD27bright) T cells.

The CDR3 protein sequence reads: CASSETTGLNTEAFF. The sequenced DNA is TGTGCCAGCAGTGAAACGACAGGGTTGAACACTGAAGCTTTCTTT. The chain is made from TRBV2 and TRBJ1-1; 7 middle bases align to TRBD1. There are 15 amino acids in the CDR3, from cysteine to phenylalanine inclusive. CDR3 DNA is the only sequence kept; it has 45 bases, read in frame from the first base. The germline V gene encodes CDR1 SNHLY and CDR2 FYNNEI. Germline trimming amounts to 2 bases on V and 0 bases on J, with 3 as the count of junction bases outside the gene matches.